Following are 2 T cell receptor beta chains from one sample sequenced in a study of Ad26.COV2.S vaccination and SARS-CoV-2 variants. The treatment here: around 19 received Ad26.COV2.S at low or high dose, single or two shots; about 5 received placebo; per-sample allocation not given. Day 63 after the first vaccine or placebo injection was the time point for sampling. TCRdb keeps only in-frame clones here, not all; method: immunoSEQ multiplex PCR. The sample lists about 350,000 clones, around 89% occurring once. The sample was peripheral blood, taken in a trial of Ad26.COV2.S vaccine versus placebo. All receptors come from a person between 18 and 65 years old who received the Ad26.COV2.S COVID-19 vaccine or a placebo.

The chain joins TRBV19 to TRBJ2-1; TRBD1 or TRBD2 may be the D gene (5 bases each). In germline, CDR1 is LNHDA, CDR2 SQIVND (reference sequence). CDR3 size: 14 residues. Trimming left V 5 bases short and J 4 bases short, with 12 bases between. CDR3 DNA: TGTGCCAGTAGTCCAGGGACCCTTTACAATGAGCAGTTCTTC. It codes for CASSPGTLYNEQFF.

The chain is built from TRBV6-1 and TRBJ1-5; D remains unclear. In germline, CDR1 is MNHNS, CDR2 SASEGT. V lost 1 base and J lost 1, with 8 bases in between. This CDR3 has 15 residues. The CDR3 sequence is CASSEVVGSNQPQHF. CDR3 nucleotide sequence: TGTGCCAGCAGTGAAGTAGTAGGGAGCAATCAGCCCCAGCATTTT.